One and the same sample provided the 16 T cell receptor beta chains below, sequenced in a study of T cell responses to AZD1222 COVID-19 vaccine. Some clones are missing from TCRdb's copy, which holds only in-frame ones; the method was immunoSEQ multiplex PCR. The sample includes fewer than 85,000 clones, 88% of them seen just once. This material consisted of peripheral blood, taken 28 days after the second dose of the MenACWY control vaccine. These receptors came from an adult who received the MenACWY meningococcal vaccine as a control.

The gene calls are TRBV28 and TRBJ2-2, with no clear D. V lost 4 bases and J 7 bases, leaving 10 bases between the germline ends. Germline V lookup: CDR1 MDHEN, CDR2 SYDVKM. The CDR3 totals 13 residues. CDR3 nucleotide sequence: TGTGCCAGCAGTTCCGAGTGGGGCGGGGAGCTGTTTTTT. It translates to CASSSEWGGELFF.

CDR3 nucleotide sequence: TGTGCCAGTAGTGTTACTAGCGACTCCTACGAGCAGTACTTC. It is translated as CASSVTSDSYEQYF. V usage is TRBV19 and J usage is TRBJ2-7; 7 nucleotides agree with TRBD2. Germline CDR1 is LNHDA and CDR2 is SQIVND (reference sequence). After removal of 5 bases from V and 0 bases from J, the junction contained 4 bases not matched to a gene. This CDR3 has 14 amino acids.

This rearrangement joins TRBV6-5 to TRBJ2-7; no firm D call. CDR3 length equals 13 residues. V lost 7 bases to trimming and J lost 0 bases, with 10 bases between them. CDR1 MNHEY and CDR2 SVGAGI come from the germline V gene. CDR3 sequence: CASKDADSYEQYF. The CDR3 DNA reads TGTGCCAGCAAAGACGCAGACTCCTACGAGCAGTACTTC.

This chain links TRBV7-2 with TRBJ1-2, with 8 bases identical to TRBD1. This CDR3 spans 16 amino acids. Germline CDR1 and CDR2: SGHTA and FQGNSA. J lost 4 bases, V lost 2 bases, and 9 bases had no gene match. CDR3 loop: CASSLSNRGILYGYTF. The CDR3 DNA is TGTGCCAGCAGCTTATCGAACAGGGGGATCCTCTATGGCTACACCTTC.

This rearrangement joins TRBV24-1 to TRBJ2-1; 11 nucleotides agree with TRBD2. The V gene end was trimmed by 6 bases and the J gene end by 8 bases; junction bases not matched to a gene: 8. The CDR3 consists of 15 residues. Germline V gene sequence: CDR1 KGHDR, CDR2 SFDVKD. CDR3 nucleotides: TGTGCCACCAGTAGAAGGTTAGCGGGAGGGGATGAGCAGTTCTTC. It translates to CATSRRLAGGDEQFF.

This rearrangement joins TRBV19 to TRBJ1-1, with D possibly being TRBD1 (5 bases). The CDR3 runs to 15 residues. CDR1 is LNHDA and CDR2 is SQIVND in the germline V gene (reference sequence). V was cut by 6 bases and J by 5 bases, with 19 bases left in between. This CDR3 is CASSVPPAGSTEAFF. The DNA of the CDR3 is TGTGCCAGTAGCGTCCCCCCCGCAGGGAGTACTGAAGCTTTCTTT.

The genes are TRBV7-3 and TRBJ1-6; D gene unclear. From germline, CDR1 is SGHTA and CDR2 FQGTGA. The CDR3 contains 15 residues. V lost 1 base and J lost 7, with 11 bases in between. CDR3 in amino acids: CASSLRASPNSPLHF. CDR3 nucleotide sequence: TGTGCCAGCAGCTTAAGGGCCTCACCCAATTCACCCCTCCACTTT.

The V gene is TRBV10-2, the J gene TRBJ2-5; D gene ambiguous. The CDR3 contains 15 residues. Germline assignment: CDR1 WSHSY and CDR2 SAAADI. V lost 3 bases and J lost 2, with 13 bases in between. CDR3 protein: CASSDLRRLQETQYF. The CDR3 nucleotides are TGCGCCAGCAGTGACCTACGACGGTTACAAGAGACCCAGTACTTC.

This clone showed up just a few times. The chain carries TRBV9 and TRBJ1-2, with D perhaps TRBD1 (6 bases). Per germline, CDR1 SGDLS and CDR2 YYNGEE. Trimming shortened V by 2 bases and J by 6 bases, and 11 bases separated the two germline ends. The CDR3 has 13 amino acids. The CDR3 protein is CASSVKGGDGYTF. The CDR3 nucleotides are TGTGCCAGCAGCGTTAAGGGGGGAGATGGCTACACCTTC.

The chain employs TRBV27 and TRBJ2-7; perhaps TRBD2 as D (6 bases). This CDR3 has 13 residues. The V end lost 6 bases, the J end lost 0 bases, and 9 bases lay between the germline ends. Per germline, CDR1 MNHEY and CDR2 SMNVEV (reference sequence). In DNA form, the CDR3 reads TGTGCCAGCAGATGGGGGGACTCCTACGAGCAGTACTTC. Its translation is CASRWGDSYEQYF.

In its sample, this clone was seen once. The rearrangement uses TRBV7-2 and TRBJ2-1; 8 bases align to TRBD2. The junction had 8 bases not matched to a gene; V was cut back by 8 bases and J by 2 bases. Looked up from germline, CDR1 is SGHTA and CDR2 is FQGNSA. This CDR3 comprises 15 residues. This CDR3 is CASGSIGGAYNEQFF. The CDR3 DNA follows: TGTGCCAGCGGGTCGATCGGGGGGGCCTACAATGAGCAGTTCTTC.

The chain combines TRBV9 with TRBJ1-1; 9 bases are shared with TRBD1. Germline loops: CDR1 SGDLS, CDR2 YYNGEE. Trimming removed 3 bases from V and 7 bases from J; junction bases left unmatched: 7. This CDR3 comprises 14 residues. The CDR3 sequence is CASSDHRGLNEAFF. CDR3 sequence (DNA): TGTGCCAGCAGCGACCACAGGGGGCTTAATGAAGCTTTCTTT.

The J gene is TRBJ2-7, the V gene TRBV6-5, with 7 bases that match TRBD1. J gave up 2 bases and V 6 bases, and 10 bases lay outside the gene matches. The CDR3 extends over 15 amino acids. Germline CDR1 is MNHEY and CDR2 is SVGAGI. The CDR3 sequence is CASSSARQGTYEQYF. The DNA of the CDR3 is TGTGCCAGCAGCTCCGCCAGACAGGGTACCTACGAGCAGTACTTC.

V is TRBV9 and J is TRBJ1-6; 11 bases are a match to TRBD1. The CDR3 is 16 residues long. V lost 2 bases to trimming and J lost 8 bases; unmatched junction nucleotides: 6. Germline lookup yields CDR1 SGDLS and CDR2 YYNGEE. CDR3 protein: CASSVDGTGGYSPLHF. The DNA of the CDR3 is TGTGCCAGCAGCGTTGACGGGACAGGGGGGTATTCACCCCTCCACTTT.

The CDR3 nucleotides are TGTGCCAGTAGTATATTCGGCGTCCCTCATAGCAATCAGCCCCAGCATTTT. It encodes CASSIFGVPHSNQPQHF. This sequence joins TRBV19 and TRBJ1-5; D gene unclear. The CDR3 loop spans 17 amino acids. Trimming took 2 bases from V and 0 from J, leaving 14 bases between them. CDR1 is LNHDA, CDR2 SQIVND, per germline (reference sequence).

This chain links TRBV19 with TRBJ2-2; 12 bases are shared with TRBD1. The CDR3 has 15 residues. After removal of 10 bases from V and 7 bases from J, the junction contained 10 bases not matched to a gene. Germline V gene lookup returns CDR1 LNHDA and CDR2 SQIVND (reference sequence). Here the CDR3 reads CATSGTGGADGELFF. CDR3 coding DNA: TGTGCCACTTCCGGGACAGGGGGCGCCGACGGGGAGCTGTTTTTT.